One and the same sample provided the 31 T cell receptor beta chains below, sequenced in a study of cytomegalovirus exposure and HLA in healthy donors. Produced via immunoSEQ multiplex PCR; TCRdb's table is partial and in-frame only. The table records 90,000 to 120,000 clones, about 85% of them present only once. The sample taken for sequencing was PBMCs. These receptors were taken from a woman under 30 in good health and CMV-seronegative.

The chain couples TRBV30 to TRBJ1-1; D is possibly TRBD1 (6 bases). This CDR3 region has 14 residues. Trimming stripped 2 bases from V and 5 bases from J, with 15 bases between. Germline-derived CDR1 and CDR2 are GTSNPN and SVGIG (reference sequence). This CDR3 is CAWSYTGLWTEAFF. The CDR3 DNA follows: TGTGCCTGGAGTTATACAGGGCTTTGGACTGAAGCTTTCTTT.

This chain's CDR3 is CASSPTSGNTGELFF. CDR3 DNA: TGTGCCAGCAGCCCTACTAGCGGAAACACCGGGGAGCTGTTTTTT. The V and J genes are TRBV4-2 and TRBJ2-2, with 8 bases fitting TRBD2. This CDR3 is built from 15 residues. In germline, CDR1 is LGHNA, CDR2 YNFKEQ. Losses at the gene ends were 4 bases for V and 2 bases for J; bases not matched to a gene: 3.

This sequence joins TRBV11-1 and TRBJ1-4; tentative D call: TRBD1 (6 bases). V was clipped by 1 base and J by 5 bases, with 11 bases between them. CDR3 length equals 15 residues. Germline values: CDR1 SGHAT, CDR2 FQDESV (reference sequence). The DNA of the CDR3 is TGTGCCAGCAGCTTAGATCGCCAGGGGAATGAAAAACTGTTTTTT. The encoded protein is CASSLDRQGNEKLFF.

This chain joins TRBV2 and TRBJ2-3, with 11 bases aligning to TRBD1. In germline, CDR1 is SNHLY, CDR2 FYNNEI. The CDR3 length is 17 residues. After removal of 6 bases from V and 0 bases from J, the junction contained 8 bases not matched to a gene. The CDR3 DNA follows: TGTGCCAGCAGCCAGGACAGGGGGCTTTGGAGCACAGATACGCAGTATTTT. Protein: CASSQDRGLWSTDTQYF.

This clone has a single count. The genes are TRBV27 and TRBJ2-5; weak D call: TRBD1 (7 bases). Germline V gene sequence: CDR1 MNHEY, CDR2 SMNVEV (reference sequence). The CDR3 spans 14 residues. Between the trimmed V and J ends, which lost 3 bases and 4 bases, there was a span of 12 bases. The CDR3 protein is CASSFGTAGETQYF. CDR3 coding DNA: TGTGCCAGCAGTTTTGGGACAGCGGGAGAGACCCAGTACTTC.

The chain has TRBV27 and TRBJ1-2; D not certain. CDR1 is MNHEY, CDR2 SMNVEV, per germline (reference sequence). The CDR3 has 14 amino acids. V lost 2 bases, J lost 10 bases, and 17 bases lay in between. DNA of the CDR3: TGTGCCAGCAGTTTAATAGGGAACGGGATCGACTACACCTTC. This encodes CASSLIGNGIDYTF.

The genes are TRBV27 and TRBJ2-1; 12 bases fit TRBD2. The CDR3 covers 15 residues. The ends lost 5 bases at V and 7 bases at J; junction bases unmatched: 6. In germline, CDR1 is MNHEY, CDR2 SMNVEV (reference sequence). For the CDR3, the DNA is TGTGCCAGCAGTCCGGGGACTAGCGGGTTAAATGAGCAGTTCTTC. Amino acids: CASSPGTSGLNEQFF.

The gene calls are TRBV5-1 and TRBJ1-6, with 10 positions matching TRBD1. The V and J ends lost 0 bases and 7 bases, in that order; junction bases with no gene match: 1. The length of the CDR3 is 15 residues. CDR1 SGHRS and CDR2 YFSETQ come from the germline V gene. The CDR3 region is CASSLGGQGNSPLHF. CDR3 nucleotides: TGCGCCAGCAGCTTGGGGGGACAGGGGAATTCACCCCTCCACTTT.

The V and J genes are TRBV6-5 and TRBJ2-2; TRBD1 matches 8 bases. In germline, CDR1 is MNHEY, CDR2 SVGAGI. V trimming: 0 bases; J trimming: 4 bases; junction bases outside the gene matches: 1. The CDR3 consists of 15 residues. CDR3 DNA: TGTGCCAGCAGTTACTCACAGGGGGTCACCGGGGAGCTGTTTTTT. Amino acid sequence: CASSYSQGVTGELFF.

The gene calls are TRBV9 and TRBJ2-7; D call uncertain. V was clipped by 0 bases and J by 3 bases, with 10 bases between them. The V gene's germline CDR1 is SGDLS and CDR2 YYNGEE. The CDR3 runs to 14 residues. The CDR3 DNA is TGTGCCAGCAGCGTAGATGATAGTCTCTACGAGCAGTACTTC. Residues: CASSVDDSLYEQYF.

The chain employs TRBV13 and TRBJ1-1, with TRBD1 as a possible D gene (5 bases). Deletions cut 5 bases from V and 6 bases from J, with 13 bases between. The CDR3 runs 13 residues. Germline V gene data show CDR1 as PRHDT and CDR2 as FYEKMQ (reference sequence). DNA for the CDR3: TGTGCCAGCAGCCCCACCCGGGGGGCTGAAGCTTTCTTT. Protein: CASSPTRGAEAFF. The full variable domain, in which reference TRBV13 and TRBJ1-1 provide the parts outside the CDR3, is AAGVIQSPRHLIKEKRETATLKCYPIPRHDTVYWYQQGPGQDPQFLISFYEKMQSDKGSIPDRFSAQQFSDYHSELNMSSLELGDSALYFCASSPTRGAEAFFGQGTRLTVV.

The chain carries TRBV7-9 and TRBJ2-1, with D possibly being TRBD1 (6 bases). V lost 9 bases to trimming and J lost 2 bases, with 17 bases between them. CDR1 is SEHNR, CDR2 FQNEAQ, per germline (reference sequence). This CDR3 spans 15 amino acids. CDR3 residues: CASKGWGPTYNEQFF. The CDR3 nucleotides are TGTGCCAGTAAGGGTTGGGGGCCGACCTACAATGAGCAGTTCTTC.

This chain links TRBV20-1 with TRBJ2-1; 8 nucleotides line up with TRBD2. The CDR3 has 9 amino acids. Germline values: CDR1 DFQATT, CDR2 SNEGSKA (reference sequence). This CDR3 reads CTTGGGQFF. The CDR3 DNA reads TGCACCACCGGGGGGGGGCAGTTCTTC.

This chain links TRBV28 with TRBJ2-7; D is possibly TRBD1 (5 bases). Germline assignment: CDR1 MDHEN and CDR2 SYDVKM. This CDR3 contains 14 residues. Trimming stripped 2 bases from V and 2 bases from J, with 10 bases between. This CDR3 reads CASSLAVGPYEQYF. The CDR3 bases are TGTGCCAGCAGTTTAGCAGTGGGGCCCTACGAGCAGTACTTC.

V gene TRBV5-4 combines with J gene TRBJ2-5; 7 bases align to TRBD2. Per the germline V gene, CDR1 is SGHNT and CDR2 is YYREEE (reference sequence). The CDR3 covers 14 residues. The trim removed 4 bases at V and 1 base at J, leaving 4 bases unmatched. The CDR3 bases are TGTGCCAGCAGCCTCGGGGGGACCCAAGAGACCCAGTACTTC. Its translation is CASSLGGTQETQYF.

The J gene is TRBJ2-3, the V gene TRBV5-6, with 8 nucleotides matching TRBD1. Germline-derived CDR1 and CDR2 are SGHDT and YYEEEE. Losses at the gene ends were 0 bases for V and 5 bases for J; bases not matched to a gene: 2. The CDR3 is 14 amino acids. CDR3 DNA: TGTGCCAGCAGCTTGGGGACAGGGCTAGATACGCAGTATTTT. Translation gives CASSLGTGLDTQYF.

The chain has TRBV4-1 and TRBJ2-3, with a tentative D call TRBD2 (5 bases). Germline values: CDR1 MGHRA, CDR2 YSYEKL. There are 15 residues in the CDR3. V was shortened by 6 bases and J by 2 bases, with 15 bases between the two germline ends. CDR3 loop: CASRVGGFVTDTQYF. CDR3 nucleotide sequence: TGCGCCAGCAGAGTAGGAGGTTTTGTCACAGATACGCAGTATTTT.

This clone is a singleton in its sample. The chain couples TRBV27 to TRBJ2-7; the match to TRBD1 covers 8 bases. The J segment lost 4 bases and the V segment lost 6 bases, leaving 11 bases of the junction unmatched. The CDR3 loop spans 15 amino acids. Germline-derived CDR1 and CDR2 are MNHEY and SMNVEV (reference sequence). The CDR3 DNA follows: TGTGCCAGCAGAGCCAGACAGGGGACGGGGTACGAGCAGTACTTC. Amino acid sequence: CASRARQGTGYEQYF.

The chain recombines TRBV1 with TRBJ2-1; TRBD2, the table's D call, was not compared with the DNA. TRBV1 is listed as a pseudogene. This CDR3 region has 18 residues. The CDR3 nucleotides read TGCACCAGCAGCCAGGCCGGACTAGCGGGGACCTGTTACAATGAGCAGTTCTTC. Its protein is CTSSQAGLAGTCYNEQFF.

This clone was counted only a few times. The rearrangement uses TRBV19 and TRBJ2-7, with 8 bases identical to TRBD1. The length of the CDR3 is 15 residues. V lost 4 bases to trimming and J lost 2 bases; unmatched junction nucleotides: 7. Germline CDR1 is LNHDA and CDR2 is SQIVND (reference sequence). The CDR3 loop reads CASSTRADRAYEQYF. CDR3 nucleotides: TGTGCCAGTAGTACCCGGGCGGACAGGGCCTACGAGCAGTACTTC.

This clone was observed many times. This chain uses TRBV6-5 with TRBJ1-2; 9 bases agree with TRBD1. The CDR3 spans 16 residues. Per germline, CDR1 MNHEY and CDR2 SVGAGI. Losses at the gene ends were 0 bases for V and 7 bases for J; bases not matched to a gene: 9. The DNA for the CDR3 is TGTGCCAGCAGTTACTCGATGGGGACAGGGATGGGTGGCTACACCTTC. Amino acids: CASSYSMGTGMGGYTF.

The chain is built from TRBV28 and TRBJ2-1; no firm D call. V lost 8 bases, J lost 13 bases, and 15 bases lay in between. The CDR3 length is 11 residues. Germline loops: CDR1 MDHEN, CDR2 SYDVKM. CDR3 region: CASATSETQFF. The CDR3 DNA sequence: TGTGCCAGCGCAACGTCAGAGACTCAGTTCTTC.

The chain couples TRBV4-1 to TRBJ1-4; perhaps TRBD1 as D (5 bases). Trimming shortened V by 1 base and J by 5 bases, and 17 bases separated the two germline ends. The CDR3 spans 17 residues. Germline V CDR1 and CDR2: MGHRA, YSYEKL. The CDR3 region has the DNA TGCGCCAGCAGCCAAGTTGGCATTAGGCGGGGGAATGAAAAACTGTTTTTT. Protein product: CASSQVGIRRGNEKLFF.

The chain has TRBV7-9 and TRBJ1-4; D is undetermined. Germline CDR1 SEHNR, CDR2 FQNEAQ (reference sequence). This CDR3 is 14 amino acids long. Trimming shortened V by 5 bases and J by 6 bases, and 13 bases separated the two germline ends. The CDR3, as DNA: TGTGCCAGCAGCCTGACAAAAAAAGATGAAAAACTGTTTTTT. It encodes CASSLTKKDEKLFF.

The V gene is TRBV6-1, the J gene TRBJ2-7; 7 bases map to TRBD2. V shed 4 bases and J 2 bases; nucleotides not matched to a gene: 5. The CDR3 is 14 amino acids. CDR1 and CDR2 from the germline V gene are MNHNS and SASEGT. For the CDR3, the DNA is TGTGCCAGCAGTGCGCCCGGGACTACCTACGAGCAGTACTTC. As protein: CASSAPGTTYEQYF.

V and J are TRBV7-9 and TRBJ2-3; 9 nucleotides agree with TRBD1. The CDR3 consists of 15 residues. Germline CDR1 and CDR2: SEHNR and FQNEAQ (reference sequence). V shed 5 bases, J shed 8 bases, and the junction held 11 bases outside the gene matches. CDR3 loop: CASSPSSMGQGTQYF. CDR3 sequence (DNA): TGTGCCAGCAGCCCCTCATCTATGGGACAGGGTACGCAGTATTTT.

The chain has TRBV9 and TRBJ2-7; 12 nucleotides match TRBD2. CDR1 is SGDLS and CDR2 is YYNGEE in the germline V gene. The CDR3 is 15 residues long. V was pared by 3 bases and J by 2 bases, with 3 bases of the junction left unmatched. This CDR3 is CASSEGLAGTYEQYF. The CDR3 DNA is TGTGCCAGCAGCGAGGGACTAGCGGGTACCTACGAGCAGTACTTC.

The chain recombines TRBV7-9 with TRBJ1-2, with 10 bases lining up with TRBD1. V trimming: 5 bases; J trimming: 4 bases; junction bases outside the gene matches: 13. The CDR3 has 17 amino acids. The germline gives CDR1 SEHNR, CDR2 FQNEAQ (reference sequence). This CDR3 reads CASSVGQGIGAGYGYTF. CDR3 DNA: TGTGCCAGCAGCGTGGGACAGGGGATCGGGGCGGGCTATGGCTACACCTTC.

J is TRBJ2-7 and V is TRBV28; unclear D gene. V was shortened by 4 bases and J by 3 bases, with 13 bases between the two germline ends. CDR3 length: 14 amino acids. Germline V lookup: CDR1 MDHEN, CDR2 SYDVKM. The CDR3 sequence is CASSWVSEFYEQYF. CDR3 DNA sequence: TGTGCCAGCAGTTGGGTTTCGGAGTTCTACGAGCAGTACTTC.

This clone was counted a single time. The chain carries TRBV29-1 and TRBJ2-5; TRBD1 matches at 7 bases. V trimming: 8 bases; J trimming: 4 bases; junction bases outside the gene matches: 28. Germline CDR1 SQVTM, CDR2 ANQGSEA. The CDR3 runs to 19 residues. The CDR3 is CSINPPHTHGQVGRETQYF. CDR3 DNA: TGCAGCATAAACCCCCCCCACACGCACGGACAGGTGGGTCGAGAGACCCAGTACTTC.

The chain recombines TRBV6-6 with TRBJ1-1; a weak D match, TRBD1 (5 bases). Trimming left V 3 bases short and J 12 bases short, with 11 bases between. The CDR3 totals 11 residues. The germline V gene has CDR1 MNHNY and CDR2 SVGAGI (reference sequence). This CDR3 is CASSYGGESFF. DNA for the CDR3: TGTGCCAGCAGTTATGGGGGGGAATCTTTCTTT.